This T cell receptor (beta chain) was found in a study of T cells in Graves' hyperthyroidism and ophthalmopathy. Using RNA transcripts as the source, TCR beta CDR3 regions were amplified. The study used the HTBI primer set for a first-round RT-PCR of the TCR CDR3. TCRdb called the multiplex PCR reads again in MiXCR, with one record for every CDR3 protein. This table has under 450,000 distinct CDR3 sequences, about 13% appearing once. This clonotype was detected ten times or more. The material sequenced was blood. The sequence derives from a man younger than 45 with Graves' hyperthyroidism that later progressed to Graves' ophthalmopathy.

The CDR3 sequence is CASSSGSYGYTF. The CDR3 DNA sequence: TGTGCCAGCAGCTCCGGGAGCTATGGCTACACCTTC. The V gene is TRBV7-8, the J gene TRBJ1-2, with D unresolved. Trimming took off 4 bases at V and 4 bases at J, with 7 bases between the two ends. Looked up from germline, CDR1 is SGHVS and CDR2 is FQNEAQ. The CDR3 spans 12 residues.